This T cell receptor (beta chain) came from a study of cytomegalovirus exposure and HLA in healthy donors. Findings and limits, study-wide: Analysis was carried out at a later point, and it linked a missense DCLRE1C variant to TCR beta V- and J-gene trimming. When the data were analyzed later, several of the most significant clusters appeared to be linked to common viral pathogens. The listing of 150 to 200 TCR beta chains classed them as cytomegalovirus-associated.

13 Jbeta primers and 60 Vbeta primers were used for the PCR. Sequenced by immunoSEQ multiplex PCR; TCRdb stores in-frame clones only, minus some. The sample lists about 170,000 clones, about 62% seen once, with roughly 2.9% in the top ten. With respect to this clone: The antigen is unknown.

The sequence was obtained from a man in his forties or fifties in good health and CMV-seronegative. Material: PBMCs.

The CDR3 protein is CASSYIRNSRGGTSGRMDNEQFF. As DNA, the CDR3 is TGTGCCAGCAGCTACATCCGGAACTCCAGGGGTGGGACTAGCGGGAGGATGGACAATGAGCAGTTCTTC. The V call is TRBV28, the J call TRBJ2-1, with 15 bases matching TRBD2. The CDR3 sequence is 23 residues long. V lost 6 bases to trimming and J lost 5 bases; unmatched junction nucleotides: 26. Germline CDR1 reads MDHEN; CDR2 reads SYDVKM.